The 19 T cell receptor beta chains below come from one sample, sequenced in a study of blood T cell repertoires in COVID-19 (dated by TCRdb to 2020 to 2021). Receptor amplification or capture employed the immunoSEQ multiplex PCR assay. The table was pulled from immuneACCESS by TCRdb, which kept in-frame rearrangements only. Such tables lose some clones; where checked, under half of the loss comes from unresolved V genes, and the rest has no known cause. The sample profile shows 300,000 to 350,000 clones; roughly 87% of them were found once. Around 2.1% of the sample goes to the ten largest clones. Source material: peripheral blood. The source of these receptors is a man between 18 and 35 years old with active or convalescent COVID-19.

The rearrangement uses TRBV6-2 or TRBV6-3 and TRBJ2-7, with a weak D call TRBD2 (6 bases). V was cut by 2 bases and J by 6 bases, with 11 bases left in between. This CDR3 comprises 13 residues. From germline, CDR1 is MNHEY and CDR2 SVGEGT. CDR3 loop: CASSYERVGEQYF. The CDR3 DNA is TGTGCCAGCAGTTACGAGCGGGTCGGCGAGCAGTACTTC.

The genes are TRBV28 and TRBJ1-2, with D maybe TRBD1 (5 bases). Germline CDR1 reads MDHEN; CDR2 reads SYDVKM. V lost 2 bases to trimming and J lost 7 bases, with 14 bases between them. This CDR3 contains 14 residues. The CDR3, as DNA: TGTGCCAGCAGTTTAACAGGACAACTTTTTGGCTACACCTTC. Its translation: CASSLTGQLFGYTF.

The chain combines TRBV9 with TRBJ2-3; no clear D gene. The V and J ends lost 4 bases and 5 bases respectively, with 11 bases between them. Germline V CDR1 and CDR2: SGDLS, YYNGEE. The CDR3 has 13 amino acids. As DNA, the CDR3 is TGTGCCAGCAGCCCCCTAAGTGGAGATACGCAGTATTTT. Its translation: CASSPLSGDTQYF.

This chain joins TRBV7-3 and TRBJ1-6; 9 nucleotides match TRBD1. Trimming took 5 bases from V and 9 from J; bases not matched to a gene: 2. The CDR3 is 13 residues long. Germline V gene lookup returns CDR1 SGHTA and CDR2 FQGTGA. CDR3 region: CASSKDRGSPLHF. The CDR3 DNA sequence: TGTGCCAGCAGCAAGGACAGGGGTTCACCCCTCCACTTT.

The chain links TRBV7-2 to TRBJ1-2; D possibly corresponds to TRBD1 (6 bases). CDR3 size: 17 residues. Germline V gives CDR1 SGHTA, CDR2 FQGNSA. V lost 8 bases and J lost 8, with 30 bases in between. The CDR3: CASYSGGGKLNNVGYTF. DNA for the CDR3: TGTGCCAGCTACTCGGGGGGCGGGAAATTAAATAATGTCGGCTACACCTTC.

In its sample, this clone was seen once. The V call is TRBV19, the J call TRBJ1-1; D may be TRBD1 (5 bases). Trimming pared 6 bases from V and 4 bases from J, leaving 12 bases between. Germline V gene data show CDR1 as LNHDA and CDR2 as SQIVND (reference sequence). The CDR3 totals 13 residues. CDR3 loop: CASSPQGTTEAFF. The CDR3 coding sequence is TGTGCCAGTAGCCCCCAGGGTACCACTGAAGCTTTCTTT.

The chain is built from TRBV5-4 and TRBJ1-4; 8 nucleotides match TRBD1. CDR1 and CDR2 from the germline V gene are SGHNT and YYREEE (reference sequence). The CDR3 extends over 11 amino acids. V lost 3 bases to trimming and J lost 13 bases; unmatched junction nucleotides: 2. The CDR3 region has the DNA TGTGCCAGCAGCTATCAGGGGGCACTGTTTTTT. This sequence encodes CASSYQGALFF.

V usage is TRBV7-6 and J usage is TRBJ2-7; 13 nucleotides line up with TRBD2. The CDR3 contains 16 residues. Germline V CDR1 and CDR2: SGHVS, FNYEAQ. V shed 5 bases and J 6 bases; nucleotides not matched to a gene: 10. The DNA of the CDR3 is TGTGCCAGCAGCGCCGCCACTAGCGGGAGGGCTTCCGAGCAGTACTTC. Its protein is CASSAATSGRASEQYF.

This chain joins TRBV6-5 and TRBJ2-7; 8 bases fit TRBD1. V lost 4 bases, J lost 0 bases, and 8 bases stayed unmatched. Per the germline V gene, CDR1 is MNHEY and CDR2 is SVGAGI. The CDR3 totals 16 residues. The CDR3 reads CASSWTRGRSSYEQYF. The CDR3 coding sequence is TGTGCCAGCAGTTGGACCAGGGGGCGTAGCTCCTACGAGCAGTACTTC.

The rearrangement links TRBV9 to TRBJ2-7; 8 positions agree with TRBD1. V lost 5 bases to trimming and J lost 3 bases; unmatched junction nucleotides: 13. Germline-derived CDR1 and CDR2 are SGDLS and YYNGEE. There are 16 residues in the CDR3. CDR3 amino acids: CASSAFGAGGFYEQYF. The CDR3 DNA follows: TGTGCCAGCAGTGCCTTCGGGGCAGGGGGCTTCTACGAGCAGTACTTC.

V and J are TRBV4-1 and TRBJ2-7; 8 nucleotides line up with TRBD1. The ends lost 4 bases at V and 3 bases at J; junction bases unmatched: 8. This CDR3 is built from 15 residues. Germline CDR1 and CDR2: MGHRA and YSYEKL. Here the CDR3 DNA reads TGCGCCAGCAGCCGGGGGCCAGGGGGCCTCTACGAGCAGTACTTC. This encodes CASSRGPGGLYEQYF.

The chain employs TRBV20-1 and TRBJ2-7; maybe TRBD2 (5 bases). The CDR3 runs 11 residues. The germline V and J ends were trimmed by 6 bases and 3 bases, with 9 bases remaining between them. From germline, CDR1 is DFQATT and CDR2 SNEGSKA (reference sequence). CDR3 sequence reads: CSAPDYYEQYF. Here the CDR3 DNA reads TGCAGTGCCCCAGACTACTACGAGCAGTACTTC.

The CDR3 protein is CASSIDGTGRGETQYF. DNA of the CDR3: TGTGCCAGTAGTATCGATGGGACTGGGCGGGGGGAGACCCAGTACTTC. The chain combines TRBV19 with TRBJ2-5; 7 bases agree with TRBD2. Germline V lookup: CDR1 LNHDA, CDR2 SQIVND (reference sequence). Trimming cost V 3 bases and J 5 bases; bases outside gene matches: 12. The CDR3 contains 16 residues.

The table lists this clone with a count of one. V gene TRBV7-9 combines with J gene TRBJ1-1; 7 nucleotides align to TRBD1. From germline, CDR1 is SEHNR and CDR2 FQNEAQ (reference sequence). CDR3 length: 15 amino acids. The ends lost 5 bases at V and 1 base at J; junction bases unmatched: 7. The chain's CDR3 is CASSDGGTENTEAFF. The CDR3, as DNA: TGTGCCAGCAGCGACGGCGGGACAGAGAACACTGAAGCTTTCTTT.

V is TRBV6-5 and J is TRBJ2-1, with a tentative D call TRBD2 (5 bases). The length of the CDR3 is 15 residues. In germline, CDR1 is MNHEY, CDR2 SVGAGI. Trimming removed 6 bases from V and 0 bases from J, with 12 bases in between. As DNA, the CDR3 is TGTGCCAGCAGACTGACTACCCTCTCCTACAATGAGCAGTTCTTC. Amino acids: CASRLTTLSYNEQFF.

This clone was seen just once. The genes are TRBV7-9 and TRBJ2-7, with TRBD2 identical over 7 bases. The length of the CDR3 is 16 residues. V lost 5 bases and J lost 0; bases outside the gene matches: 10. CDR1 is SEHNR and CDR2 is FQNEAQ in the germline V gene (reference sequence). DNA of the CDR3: TGTGCCAGCAGCGACGGGGCGGGGGAAGTCTCCTACGAGCAGTACTTC. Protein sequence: CASSDGAGEVSYEQYF.

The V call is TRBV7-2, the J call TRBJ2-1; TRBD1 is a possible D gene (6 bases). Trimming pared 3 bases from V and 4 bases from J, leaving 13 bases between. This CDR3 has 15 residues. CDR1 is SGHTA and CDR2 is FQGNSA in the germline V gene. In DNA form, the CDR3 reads TGTGCCAGCAGCTTGACTCTGGACAGATACAATGAGCAGTTCTTC. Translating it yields CASSLTLDRYNEQFF.

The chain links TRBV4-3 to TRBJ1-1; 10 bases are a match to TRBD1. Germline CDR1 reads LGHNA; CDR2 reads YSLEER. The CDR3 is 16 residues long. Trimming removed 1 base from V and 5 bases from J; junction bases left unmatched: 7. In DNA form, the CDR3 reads TGCGCCAGCAGCCAAGGCCCGGACAGGGGGAGGACTGAAGCTTTCTTT. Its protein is CASSQGPDRGRTEAFF.

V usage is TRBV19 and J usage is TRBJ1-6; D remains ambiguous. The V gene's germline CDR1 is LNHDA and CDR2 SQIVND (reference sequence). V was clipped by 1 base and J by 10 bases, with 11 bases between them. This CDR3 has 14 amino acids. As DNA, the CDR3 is TGTGCCAGTAGTATAGTGGAGGGATTGTCACCCCTCCACTTT. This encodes CASSIVEGLSPLHF.